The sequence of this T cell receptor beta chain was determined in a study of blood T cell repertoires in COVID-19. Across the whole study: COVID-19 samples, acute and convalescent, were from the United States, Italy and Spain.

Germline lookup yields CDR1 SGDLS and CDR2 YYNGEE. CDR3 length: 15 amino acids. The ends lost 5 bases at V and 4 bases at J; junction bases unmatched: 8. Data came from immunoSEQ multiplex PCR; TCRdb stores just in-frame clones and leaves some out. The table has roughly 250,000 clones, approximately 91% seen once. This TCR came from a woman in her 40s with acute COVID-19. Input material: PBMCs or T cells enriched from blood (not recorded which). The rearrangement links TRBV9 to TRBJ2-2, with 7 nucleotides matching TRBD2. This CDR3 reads CASRGGVGSTGELFF. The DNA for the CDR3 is TGTGCCAGCAGGGGGGGGGTAGGGAGCACCGGGGAGCTGTTTTTT.